This T cell receptor beta chain was profiled in a study of T cells after yellow fever vaccination. This clonotype occurred a few times. Its cognate antigen is unknown. Generation of TCR cDNA used 5'RACE template switching (which added a universal primer site and UMIs). TCRdb re-called the 5' RACE reads through MiXCR, storing one row per CDR3 protein. The sample lists some 150,000 distinct CDR3 sequences, 11% occurring once. Study-wide points: CD4 and CD8 compartments shared a small share of clonotypes. Abundant clonotypes from the bulk population could have been carried over as contaminants into FACS-sorted repertoires.

Germline V gene lookup returns CDR1 SGDLS and CDR2 YYNGEE. Trimming removed 6 bases at V and 3 bases at J, with 15 bases between. The CDR3 has 14 residues. The clonotype comes from a man younger than 35 who received the YFV17D yellow fever vaccine. V gene TRBV9 combines with J gene TRBJ1-1; D is uncertain. The specimen was CD8+ T cells sorted from PBMCs, collected 15 days after the yellow fever booster vaccination. The CDR3 region has the DNA TGTGCCAGCACCCCTCCGGGGTGGGACACTGAAGCTTTCTTT. The encoded protein is CASTPPGWDTEAFF.